Below are 13 T cell receptor beta chains sequenced from a single sample in a study of blood T cell repertoires in COVID-19. Data came from immunoSEQ multiplex PCR; TCRdb stores just in-frame clones and leaves some out. Among around 300,000 clones listed, approximately 90% were seen once. The sequenced sample consisted of PBMCs or T cells enriched from blood (not recorded which). These receptors all stem from a woman between 40 and 55 years old who had recovered from COVID-19.

The rearrangement joins TRBV12-3 or TRBV12-4 to TRBJ1-5; TRBD1 might be the D (5 bases). V lost 5 bases to trimming and J lost 7 bases, with 9 bases between them. CDR3 length equals 12 residues. CDR3 residues: CASSPQGQPQHF. Here the CDR3 DNA reads TGTGCCAGCAGTCCCCAGGGCCAGCCCCAGCATTTT.

V usage is TRBV28 and J usage is TRBJ2-2; D not resolved. From germline, CDR1 is MDHEN and CDR2 SYDVKM. This CDR3 has 11 amino acids. The V gene lost 8 bases and the J gene lost 3 bases, with 4 bases spanning the gap. The CDR3 bases are TGTGCCAGCCGAGACACCGGGGAGCTGTTTTTT. Translation gives CASRDTGELFF.

The chain employs TRBV28 and TRBJ1-1; the D is unclear. The CDR3 is 15 amino acids. V was cut by 6 bases and J by 6 bases, with 20 bases left in between. Germline loops: CDR1 MDHEN, CDR2 SYDVKM. The CDR3 loop is CASRQPAGKAAEAFF. CDR3 bases: TGTGCCAGCAGACAACCCGCGGGGAAGGCGGCTGAAGCTTTCTTT.

This clone has only one observation. The chain links TRBV25-1 to TRBJ2-3; 10 bases match TRBD2. The CDR3 totals 17 residues. The J segment lost 4 bases and the V segment lost 1 base, leaving 8 bases of the junction unmatched. Germline V gene lookup returns CDR1 MGHDK and CDR2 SYGVNS. CDR3 sequence reads: CASSESLLAGEPDTQYF. The DNA of the CDR3 is TGTGCCAGCAGTGAATCGCTGCTAGCGGGAGAACCAGATACGCAGTATTTT. The full variable domain, with the rest looked up from reference TRBV25-1 and TRBJ2-3, is EADIYQTPRYLVIGTGKKITLECSQTMGHDKMYWYQQDPGMELHLIHYSYGVNSTEKGDLSSESTVSRIRTEHFPLTLESARPSHTSQYLCASSESLLAGEPDTQYFGPGTRLTVL.

The chain combines TRBV28 with TRBJ2-7; D is perhaps TRBD1 (5 bases). Per germline, CDR1 MDHEN and CDR2 SYDVKM. V was pared by 5 bases and J by 7 bases, with 21 bases between. The CDR3 has 15 amino acids. The CDR3 DNA reads TGTGCCAGCAGTCCCGTCCAGACCCAGGGTACAGAGCAGTACTTC. Its translation is CASSPVQTQGTEQYF. The variable domain in full, with the rest retrieved from reference TRBV28 and TRBJ2-7, is DVKVTQSSRYLVKRTGEKVFLECVQDMDHENMFWYRQDPGLGLRLIYFSYDVKMKEKGDIPEGYSVSREKKERFSLILESASTNQTSMYLCASSPVQTQGTEQYFGPGTRLTVT.

V is TRBV25-1 and J is TRBJ2-5; D unclear. Germline-derived CDR1 and CDR2 are MGHDK and SYGVNS. This CDR3 has 14 amino acids. The V and J ends lost 2 bases and 2 bases respectively, with 9 bases between them. CDR3 in DNA: TGTGCCAGCAGTGAAAATCCCGGTCAAGAGACCCAGTACTTC. Encoded protein: CASSENPGQETQYF.

This sequence joins TRBV5-1 and TRBJ2-7, with D unresolved. Per the germline V gene, CDR1 is SGHRS and CDR2 is YFSETQ. CDR3 size: 14 residues. V was pared by 0 bases and J by 2 bases, with 9 bases between. This chain's CDR3 is CASSLDSPTYEQYF. The CDR3, as DNA: TGCGCCAGCAGCTTGGACAGTCCGACCTACGAGCAGTACTTC. The full variable domain, with the rest looked up from reference TRBV5-1 and TRBJ2-7, is KAGVTQTPRYLIKTRGQQVTLSCSPISGHRSVSWYQQTPGQGLQFLFEYFSETQRNKGNFPGRFSGRQFSNSRSEMNVSTLELGDSALYLCASSLDSPTYEQYFGPGTRLTVT.

This chain connects TRBV7-2 to TRBJ1-6, with 7 bases aligning to TRBD1. Germline-derived CDR1 and CDR2 are SGHTA and FQGNSA. Trimming took 3 bases from V and 0 from J; bases not matched to a gene: 2. This CDR3 is built from 16 residues. The CDR3 region has the DNA TGTGCCAGCAGCTTCGGGACAGTCTCCTATAATTCACCCCTCCACTTT. This encodes CASSFGTVSYNSPLHF. Full variable domain (remainder filled in from reference TRBV7-2 and TRBJ1-6): GAGVSQSPSNKVTEKGKDVELRCDPISGHTALYWYRQSLGQGLEFLIYFQGNSAPDKSGLPSDRFSAERTGGSVSTLTIQRTQQEDSAVYLCASSFGTVSYNSPLHFGNGTRLTVT.

The chain uses TRBV11-2 and TRBJ2-1; TRBD2 matches 7 bases. The V segment lost 9 bases and the J segment 7 bases; nucleotides outside the gene matches: 15. Germline values: CDR1 SGHAT, CDR2 FQNNGV. This CDR3 spans 15 amino acids. DNA of the CDR3: TGTGCCAGTAATCGACTAGCCGGTGTTGGGAATGAGCAGTTCTTC. Translating it yields CASNRLAGVGNEQFF.

J is TRBJ1-5 and V is TRBV24-1; no definite D call. The length of the CDR3 is 14 residues. V lost 3 bases and J lost 3, with 8 bases in between. CDR1 is KGHDR, CDR2 SFDVKD, per germline. CDR3 sequence reads: CATSDVGDNQPQHF. CDR3 bases: TGTGCCACCAGTGATGTTGGAGACAATCAGCCCCAGCATTTT.

This clone has a handful of counts. V usage is TRBV20-1 and J usage is TRBJ2-5; D is unresolved. Trimming cost V 3 bases and J 3 bases, with 5 bases left between them. The V gene's germline CDR1 is DFQATT and CDR2 SNEGSKA (reference sequence). This CDR3 has 11 residues. CDR3 sequence reads: CSASEEETQYF. For the CDR3, the DNA is TGCAGTGCTAGCGAGGAAGAGACCCAGTACTTC.

J is TRBJ2-2 and V is TRBV7-2, with TRBD2 matching over 10 bases. Germline V gene lookup returns CDR1 SGHTA and CDR2 FQGNSA. The ends lost 4 bases at V and 2 bases at J; junction bases unmatched: 4. This CDR3 has 16 residues. The CDR3 DNA is TGTGCCAGCAGCTATCTAGCGGGAGTTAACACCGGGGAGCTGTTTTTT. Protein: CASSYLAGVNTGELFF.

The genes are TRBV19 and TRBJ1-3; 8 positions match TRBD1. The CDR3 is made up of 19 amino acids. CDR1 and CDR2 (germline): LNHDA, SQIVND (reference sequence). J gave up 4 bases and V 7 bases, and 21 bases lay outside the gene matches. In DNA, the CDR3 is TGTGCCAGTACCTATCCCGGGACAGGACGACAGGGATCGGGAAACACCATATATTTT. Translation gives CASTYPGTGRQGSGNTIYF.